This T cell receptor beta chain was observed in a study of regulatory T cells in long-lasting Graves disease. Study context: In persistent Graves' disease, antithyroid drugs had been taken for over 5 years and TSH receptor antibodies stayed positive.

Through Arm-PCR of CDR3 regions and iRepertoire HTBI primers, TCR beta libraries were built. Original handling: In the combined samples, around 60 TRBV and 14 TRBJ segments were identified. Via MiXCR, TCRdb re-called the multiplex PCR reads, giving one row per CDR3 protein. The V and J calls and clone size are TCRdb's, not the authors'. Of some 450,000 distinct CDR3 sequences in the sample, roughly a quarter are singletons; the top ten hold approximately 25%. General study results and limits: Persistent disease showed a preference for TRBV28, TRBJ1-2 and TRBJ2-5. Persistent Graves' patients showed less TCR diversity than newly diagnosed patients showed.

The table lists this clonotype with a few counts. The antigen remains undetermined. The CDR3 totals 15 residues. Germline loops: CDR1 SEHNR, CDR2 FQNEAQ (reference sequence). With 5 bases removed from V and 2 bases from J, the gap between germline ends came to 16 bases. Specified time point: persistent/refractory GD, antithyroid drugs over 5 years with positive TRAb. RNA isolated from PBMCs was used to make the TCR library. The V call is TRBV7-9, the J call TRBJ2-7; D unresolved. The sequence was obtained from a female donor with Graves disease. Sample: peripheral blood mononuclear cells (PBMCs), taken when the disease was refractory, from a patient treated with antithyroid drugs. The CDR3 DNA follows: TGTGCCAGCAGCCCCAGTCCGGGTAGGACCTACGAGCAGTACTTC. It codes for CASSPSPGRTYEQYF.